One sample yielded the 12 T cell receptor beta chains listed below, sequenced in a study of blood T cells in healthy people across ages. Using a J-beta primer mix together with a sample-barcoded 5' primer, a second PCR was run for about 6 to 11 cycles. TCRdb re-called the 5' RACE reads with MiXCR, one entry per CDR3 protein. The sample lists around 1.5 million distinct CDR3 sequences, about 43% occurring once. Sample: blood. Source of these receptors: a woman under 30 in good health.

Note on this clonotype: Relative to the germline gene, one junction end is altered; a read error may explain this. The J gene is TRBJ2-7, the V gene TRBV7-2; maybe TRBD2 (6 bases). This CDR3 is 16 amino acids long. Germline V lookup: CDR1 SGHTA, CDR2 FQGNSA. The CDR3: CASSLAPSDSSYGQYF. DNA of the CDR3: TGTGCCAGCAGCTTAGCGCCTAGCGACAGCTCCTACGGGCAGTACTTC. The whole variable domain, filled in from reference TRBV7-2 and TRBJ2-7, reads GAGVSQSPSNKVTEKGKDVELRCDPISGHTALYWYRQSLGQGLEFLIYFQGNSAPDKSGLPSDRFSAERTGGSVSTLTIQRTQQEDSAVYLCASSLAPSDSSYGQYFGPGTRLTVT.

The sample holds a few counts of this clonotype. This chain uses TRBV9 with TRBJ2-1; D gene unclear. The CDR3 is made up of 12 amino acids. CDR1 SGDLS and CDR2 YYNGEE come from the germline V gene. V lost 0 bases to trimming and J lost 8 bases, with 6 bases between them. For the CDR3, the DNA is TGTGCCAGCAGCGTAGGAGGTGATGAGCAGTTCTTC. Amino acid sequence: CASSVGGDEQFF.

The chain uses TRBV14 and TRBJ2-4, with no clear D. TRBJ2-7 matches the DNA end more closely, so the J call is doubtful. Germline V CDR1 and CDR2: SGHDN, FVKESK. This CDR3 is built from 12 residues. As DNA, the CDR3 is TGTGCCAGCAGCCAAGTCGCGATCGAGCAGTACTTC. It codes for CASSQVAIEQYF.

The genes are TRBV12-3 or TRBV12-4 and TRBJ2-1; 7 nucleotides line up with TRBD2. With V trimmed by 7 bases and J by 0 bases, 9 bases remained unmatched. This CDR3 is 16 amino acids long. In DNA form, the CDR3 reads TGTGCCAGCATAGTGGGGGAGGGGAGCTCCTACAATGAGCAGTTCTTC. Amino acids: CASIVGEGSSYNEQFF.

The chain carries TRBV30 and TRBJ2-7; D is ambiguous. V was clipped by 0 bases and J by 4 bases, with 4 bases between them. CDR1 and CDR2 from the germline V gene are GTSNPN and SVGIG (reference sequence). The CDR3 totals 11 residues. The DNA of the CDR3 is TGTGCCTGGAGTGTACAATACGAGCAGTACTTC. It translates to CAWSVQYEQYF.

The table lists this clonotype with a few counts. The V and J genes are TRBV2 and TRBJ2-3; D ambiguous. The CDR3 length is 15 residues. Trimming shortened V by 1 base and J by 1 base, and 9 bases separated the two germline ends. Germline V gene lookup returns CDR1 SNHLY and CDR2 FYNNEI. CDR3 DNA: TGTGCCAGCAGTGAAGAGAGAGGTCGCACAGATACGCAGTATTTT. It specifies CASSEERGRTDTQYF.

This rearrangement joins TRBV16 to TRBJ1-2, with 9 positions matching TRBD1. Germline V gene sequence: CDR1 KGHSY, CDR2 FQNENV. J lost 3 bases, V lost 2 bases, and 7 bases had no gene match. The CDR3 is made up of 16 amino acids. CDR3: CASSQIRQGGDYGYTF. For the CDR3, the DNA is TGTGCCAGCAGCCAAATACGACAGGGGGGGGACTATGGCTACACCTTC.

The genes are TRBV14 and TRBJ2-7; the D gene is possibly TRBD2 (6 bases). The germline CDR1 and CDR2 sequences are SGHDN and FVKESK. The CDR3 extends over 17 amino acids. V lost 8 bases and J 0 bases, leaving 23 bases between the germline ends. This CDR3 is CASWFWVATGVSYEQYF. The CDR3 nucleotides are TGTGCCAGCTGGTTTTGGGTGGCCACGGGGGTCTCCTACGAGCAGTACTTC.

In its sample, this clonotype was seen a few times. This rearrangement joins TRBV12-3 or TRBV12-4 to TRBJ2-7; D may be TRBD2 (6 bases). The CDR3 is made up of 15 amino acids. V was trimmed by 6 bases and J by 6 bases, leaving 21 bases between them. The CDR3 region has the DNA TGTGCCAGCAGAAACCAAGCGGGCGGATCGGGCGAGCAGTACTTC. Translation: CASRNQAGGSGEQYF.

The V call is TRBV20-1, the J call TRBJ2-5, with D uncertain. There are 14 residues in the CDR3. The ends were cut back, 6 bases at V and 2 bases at J, with 16 bases in the middle. Germline lookup yields CDR1 DFQATT and CDR2 SNEGSKA (reference sequence). The CDR3 region has the DNA TGCAGTGCCAATCGTGATAGAGCACAAGAGACCCAGTACTTC. The encoded protein is CSANRDRAQETQYF.

The J gene is TRBJ2-4, the V gene TRBV5-5; TRBD1 is a possible D gene (6 bases). The DNA end lines up better with TRBJ2-7; the J call may be wrong. CDR1 is SGHKS, CDR2 YYEKEE, per germline (reference sequence). The CDR3 length is 15 residues. The CDR3 region is CASRPGTTSTYEQYF. The CDR3 region has the DNA TGTGCCAGCCGACCTGGGACAACCTCAACCTACGAGCAGTACTTC.

The table lists this clonotype with a few counts. The gene calls are TRBV20-1 and TRBJ2-1, with 16 bases that match TRBD2. The CDR3 totals 16 residues. V was clipped by 8 bases and J by 10 bases; unmatched bases: 14. The germline CDR1 and CDR2 sequences are DFQATT and SNEGSKA (reference sequence). The chain's CDR3 is CSLGTSGGAGYVEQFF. DNA for the CDR3: TGCAGTCTCGGGACTAGCGGGGGGGCAGGATACGTGGAGCAGTTCTTC.